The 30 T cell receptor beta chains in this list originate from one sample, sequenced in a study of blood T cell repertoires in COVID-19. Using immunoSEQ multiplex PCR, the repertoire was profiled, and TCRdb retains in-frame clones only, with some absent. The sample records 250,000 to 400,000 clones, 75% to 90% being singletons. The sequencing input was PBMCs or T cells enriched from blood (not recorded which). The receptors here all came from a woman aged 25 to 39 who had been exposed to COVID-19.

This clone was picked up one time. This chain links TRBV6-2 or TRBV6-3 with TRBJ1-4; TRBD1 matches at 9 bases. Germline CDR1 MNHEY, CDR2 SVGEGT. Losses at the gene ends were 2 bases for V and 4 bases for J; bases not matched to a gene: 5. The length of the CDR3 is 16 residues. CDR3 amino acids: CASSYIGTGINEKLFF. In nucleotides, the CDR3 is TGTGCCAGCAGTTACATAGGGACAGGGATTAATGAAAAACTGTTTTTT.

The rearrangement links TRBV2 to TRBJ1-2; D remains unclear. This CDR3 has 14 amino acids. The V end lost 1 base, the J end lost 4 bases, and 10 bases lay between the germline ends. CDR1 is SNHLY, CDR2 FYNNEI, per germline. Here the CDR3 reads CASSEEPGIYGYTF. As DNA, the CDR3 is TGTGCCAGCAGTGAAGAGCCGGGAATCTATGGCTACACCTTC.

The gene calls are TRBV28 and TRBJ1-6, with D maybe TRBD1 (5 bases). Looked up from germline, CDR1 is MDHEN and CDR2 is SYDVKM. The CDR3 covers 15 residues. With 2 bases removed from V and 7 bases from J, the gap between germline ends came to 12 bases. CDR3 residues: CASSLDRVQNSPLHF. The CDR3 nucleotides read TGTGCCAGCAGTTTAGACAGAGTCCAGAATTCACCCCTCCACTTT.

CDR3 residues: CASSFRSTASTNEKLFF. In DNA form, the CDR3 reads TGTGCCAGCAGTTTCCGCTCGACAGCTTCAACTAATGAAAAACTGTTTTTT. This chain uses TRBV28 with TRBJ1-4; D may be TRBD1 (5 bases). V was shortened by 3 bases and J by 0 bases, with 14 bases between the two germline ends. The V gene's germline CDR1 is MDHEN and CDR2 SYDVKM. The length of the CDR3 is 17 residues.

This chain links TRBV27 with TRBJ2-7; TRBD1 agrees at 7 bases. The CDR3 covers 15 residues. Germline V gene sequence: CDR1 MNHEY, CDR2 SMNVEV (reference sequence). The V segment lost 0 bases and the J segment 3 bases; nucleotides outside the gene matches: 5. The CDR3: CASSLSRDSGYEQYF. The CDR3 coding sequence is TGTGCCAGCAGTTTATCAAGGGACAGTGGCTACGAGCAGTACTTC.

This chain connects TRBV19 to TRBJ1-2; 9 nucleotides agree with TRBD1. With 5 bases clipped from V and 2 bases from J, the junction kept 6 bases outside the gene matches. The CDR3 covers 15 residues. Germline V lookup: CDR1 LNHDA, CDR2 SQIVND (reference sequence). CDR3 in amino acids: CASSPRDRANYGYTF. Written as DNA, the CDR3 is TGTGCCAGTAGTCCAAGGGACAGGGCAAACTATGGCTACACCTTC.

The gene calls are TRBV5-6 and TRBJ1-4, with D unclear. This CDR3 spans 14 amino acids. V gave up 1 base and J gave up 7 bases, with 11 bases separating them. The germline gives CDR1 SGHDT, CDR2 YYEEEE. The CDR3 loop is CASSLYEGIEKLFF. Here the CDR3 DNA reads TGTGCCAGCAGCTTGTATGAGGGCATTGAAAAACTGTTTTTT.

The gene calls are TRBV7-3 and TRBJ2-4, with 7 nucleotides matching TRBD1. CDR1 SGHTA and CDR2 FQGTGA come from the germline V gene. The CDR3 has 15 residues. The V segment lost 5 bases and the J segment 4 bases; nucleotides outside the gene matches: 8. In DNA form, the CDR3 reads TGTGCCAGCAGCCACACGGGGACAGATAAAAACATTCAGTACTTC. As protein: CASSHTGTDKNIQYF.

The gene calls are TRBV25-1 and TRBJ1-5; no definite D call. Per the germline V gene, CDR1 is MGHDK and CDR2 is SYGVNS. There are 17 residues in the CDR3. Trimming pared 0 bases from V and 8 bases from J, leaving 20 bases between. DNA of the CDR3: TGTGCCAGCAGTGAATATATGGAGGAAGAGGGCACGGAGCCCCAGCATTTT. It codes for CASSEYMEEEGTEPQHF.

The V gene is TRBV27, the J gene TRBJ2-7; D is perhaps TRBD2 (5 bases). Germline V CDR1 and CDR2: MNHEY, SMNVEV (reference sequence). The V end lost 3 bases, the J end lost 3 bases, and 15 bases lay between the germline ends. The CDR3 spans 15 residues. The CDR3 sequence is CASSFLGSTGYEQYF. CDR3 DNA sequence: TGTGCCAGCAGTTTTCTGGGGAGTACGGGCTACGAGCAGTACTTC.

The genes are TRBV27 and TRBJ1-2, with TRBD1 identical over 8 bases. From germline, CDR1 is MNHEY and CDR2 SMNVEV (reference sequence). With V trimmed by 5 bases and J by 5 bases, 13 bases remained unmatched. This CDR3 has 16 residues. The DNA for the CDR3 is TGTGCCAGCAGTCCCCTGCCCTCTACAGGGGGATATGGCTACACCTTC. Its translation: CASSPLPSTGGYGYTF.

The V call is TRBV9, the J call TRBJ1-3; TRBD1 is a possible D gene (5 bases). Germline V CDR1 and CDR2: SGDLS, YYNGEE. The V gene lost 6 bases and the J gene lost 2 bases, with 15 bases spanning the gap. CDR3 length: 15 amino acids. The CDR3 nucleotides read TGTGCCAGCAATCCCACAGGCACTCCTGGAAACACCATATATTTT. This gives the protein CASNPTGTPGNTIYF.

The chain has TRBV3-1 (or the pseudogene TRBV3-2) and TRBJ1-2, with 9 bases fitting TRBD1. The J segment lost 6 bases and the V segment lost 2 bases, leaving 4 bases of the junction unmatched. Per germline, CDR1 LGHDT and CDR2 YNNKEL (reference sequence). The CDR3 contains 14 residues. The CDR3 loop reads CASSQLGQGHGYTF. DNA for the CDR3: TGTGCCAGCAGCCAACTGGGACAGGGCCATGGCTACACCTTC.

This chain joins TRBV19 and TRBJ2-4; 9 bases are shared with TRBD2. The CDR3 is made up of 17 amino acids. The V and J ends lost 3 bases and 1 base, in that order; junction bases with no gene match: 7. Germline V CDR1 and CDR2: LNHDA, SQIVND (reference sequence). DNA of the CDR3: TGTGCCAGTAGTATTTCCCGCGGGAGGGCGGCCAAAAACATTCAGTACTTC. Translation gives CASSISRGRAAKNIQYF.

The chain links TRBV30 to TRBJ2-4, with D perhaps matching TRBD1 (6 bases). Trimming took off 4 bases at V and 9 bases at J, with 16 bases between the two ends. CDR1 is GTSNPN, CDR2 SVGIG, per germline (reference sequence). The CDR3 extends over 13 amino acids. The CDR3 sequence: CAWTTGSYGIQYF. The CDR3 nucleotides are TGTGCCTGGACTACAGGGTCTTACGGCATTCAGTACTTC.

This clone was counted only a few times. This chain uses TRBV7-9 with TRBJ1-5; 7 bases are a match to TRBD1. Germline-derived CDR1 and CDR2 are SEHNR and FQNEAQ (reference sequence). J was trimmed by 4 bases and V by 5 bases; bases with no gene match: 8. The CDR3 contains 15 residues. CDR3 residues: CASSPQGGRNQPQHF. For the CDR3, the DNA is TGTGCCAGCAGCCCGCAGGGGGGAAGGAATCAGCCCCAGCATTTT.

CDR3 in amino acids: CASSVAASGGPGTQYF. The CDR3 DNA follows: TGCGCCAGCAGCGTCGCCGCTAGCGGGGGACCGGGGACCCAGTACTTC. The chain joins TRBV10-2 to TRBJ2-5; 10 positions match TRBD2. Per germline, CDR1 WSHSY and CDR2 SAAADI. This CDR3 has 16 amino acids. The ends lost 6 bases at V and 7 bases at J; junction bases unmatched: 14.

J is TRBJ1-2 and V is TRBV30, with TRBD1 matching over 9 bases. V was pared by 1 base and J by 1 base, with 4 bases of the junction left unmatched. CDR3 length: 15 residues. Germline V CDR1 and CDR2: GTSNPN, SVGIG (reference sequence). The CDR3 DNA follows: TGTGCCTGGAGTGCTTACAGGGGGCATAACTATGGCTACACCTTC. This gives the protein CAWSAYRGHNYGYTF.

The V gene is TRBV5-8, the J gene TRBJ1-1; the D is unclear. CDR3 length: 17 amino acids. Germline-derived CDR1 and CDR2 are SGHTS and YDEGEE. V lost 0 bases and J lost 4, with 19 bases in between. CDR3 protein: CASSLGGRGTSRTEAFF. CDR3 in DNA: TGTGCCAGCAGCTTGGGTGGACGGGGTACGAGTCGCACTGAAGCTTTCTTT.

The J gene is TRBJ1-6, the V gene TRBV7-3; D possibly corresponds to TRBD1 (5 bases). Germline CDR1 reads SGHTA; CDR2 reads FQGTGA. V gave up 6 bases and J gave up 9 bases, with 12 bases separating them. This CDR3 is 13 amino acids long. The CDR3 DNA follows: TGTGCCAGCAGGCGGCAGGGAGGTTCACCCCTCCACTTT. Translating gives CASRRQGGSPLHF.

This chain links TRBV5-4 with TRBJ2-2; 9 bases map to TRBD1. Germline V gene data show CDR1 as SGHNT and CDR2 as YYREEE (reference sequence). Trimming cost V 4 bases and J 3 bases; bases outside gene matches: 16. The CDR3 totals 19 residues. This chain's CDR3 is CASSGGQGRGPRDTGELFF. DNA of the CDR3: TGTGCCAGCAGCGGGGGACAGGGTAGGGGACCGAGGGACACCGGGGAGCTGTTTTTT.

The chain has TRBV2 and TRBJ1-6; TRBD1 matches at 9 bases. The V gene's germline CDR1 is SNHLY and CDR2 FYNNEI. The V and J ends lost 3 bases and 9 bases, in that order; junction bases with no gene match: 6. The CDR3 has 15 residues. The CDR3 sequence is CASSDAGQGRSPLHF. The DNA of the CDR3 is TGTGCCAGCAGTGATGCGGGACAGGGCCGTTCACCCCTCCACTTT.

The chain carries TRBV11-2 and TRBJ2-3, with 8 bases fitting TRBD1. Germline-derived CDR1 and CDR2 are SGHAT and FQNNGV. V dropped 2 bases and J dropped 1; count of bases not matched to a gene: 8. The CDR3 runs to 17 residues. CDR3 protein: CASSLQGTGRRTDTQYF. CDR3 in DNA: TGTGCCAGCAGCTTACAGGGGACAGGTCGCCGCACAGATACGCAGTATTTT.

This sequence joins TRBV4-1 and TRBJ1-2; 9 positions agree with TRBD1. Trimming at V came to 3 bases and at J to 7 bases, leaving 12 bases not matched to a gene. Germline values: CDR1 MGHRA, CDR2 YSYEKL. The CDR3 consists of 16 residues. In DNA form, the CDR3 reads TGCGCCAGCAGCCATTTTGGGGACAGGGTAAAGGGTGGCTACACCTTC. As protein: CASSHFGDRVKGGYTF.

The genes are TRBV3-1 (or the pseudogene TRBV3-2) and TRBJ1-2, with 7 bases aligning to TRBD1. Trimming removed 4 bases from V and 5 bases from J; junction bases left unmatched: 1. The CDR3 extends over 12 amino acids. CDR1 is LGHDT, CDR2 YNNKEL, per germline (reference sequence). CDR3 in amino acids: CASSPGQYGYTF. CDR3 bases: TGTGCCAGCAGCCCGGGACAGTATGGCTACACCTTC.

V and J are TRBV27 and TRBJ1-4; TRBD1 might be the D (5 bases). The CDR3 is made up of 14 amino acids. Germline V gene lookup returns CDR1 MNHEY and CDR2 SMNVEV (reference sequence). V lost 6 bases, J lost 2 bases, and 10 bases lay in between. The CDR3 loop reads CASRPQGTNEKLFF. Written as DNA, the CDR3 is TGTGCCAGCAGACCCCAGGGCACTAATGAAAAACTGTTTTTT.

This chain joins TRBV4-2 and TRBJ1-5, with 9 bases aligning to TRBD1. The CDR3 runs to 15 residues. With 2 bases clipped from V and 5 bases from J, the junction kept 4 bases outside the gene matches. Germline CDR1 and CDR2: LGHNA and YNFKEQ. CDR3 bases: TGTGCCAGCAGCCAACGGGACAGGGTCGATCAGCCCCAGCATTTT. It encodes CASSQRDRVDQPQHF.

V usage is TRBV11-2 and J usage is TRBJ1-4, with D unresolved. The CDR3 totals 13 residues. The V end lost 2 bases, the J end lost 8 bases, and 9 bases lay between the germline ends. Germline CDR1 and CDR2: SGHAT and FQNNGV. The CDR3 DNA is TGTGCCAGCAGCTTAAGCTCGGGGGAAAAACTGTTTTTT. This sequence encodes CASSLSSGEKLFF.

The CDR3 loop reads CASSQGTSGRFYNEQFF. As DNA, the CDR3 is TGTGCCAGCAGCCAGGGGACTAGCGGGAGGTTTTACAATGAGCAGTTCTTC. The chain employs TRBV14 and TRBJ2-1; 15 bases match TRBD2. CDR1 SGHDN and CDR2 FVKESK come from the germline V gene. This CDR3 contains 17 residues. Unmatched junction bases numbered 4, after V lost 3 bases and J lost 4 bases. Complete variable domain (other parts from reference TRBV14 and TRBJ2-1): EAGVTQFPSHSVIEKGQTVTLRCDPISGHDNLYWYRRVMGKEIKFLLHFVKESKQDESGMPNNRFLAERTGGTYSTLKVQPAELEDSGVYFCASSQGTSGRFYNEQFFGPGTRLTVL.

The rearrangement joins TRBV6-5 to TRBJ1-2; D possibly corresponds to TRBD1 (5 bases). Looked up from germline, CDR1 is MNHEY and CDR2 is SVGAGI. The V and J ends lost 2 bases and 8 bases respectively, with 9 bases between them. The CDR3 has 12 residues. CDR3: CASSYTGVGYTF. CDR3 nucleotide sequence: TGTGCCAGCAGTTACACGGGGGTCGGCTACACCTTC.